This T cell receptor (beta chain) was sequenced for a study of shared clonotypes between healthy human individuals. The CDR3 sequence is 13 residues long. The V end lost 3 bases, the J end lost 8 bases, and 11 bases lay between the germline ends. Germline loops: CDR1 SGHRS, CDR2 YFSETQ. Using immunoSEQ multiplex PCR, the repertoire was profiled, and TCRdb retains in-frame clones only, with some absent. The sample consists of 2,500,000 or so clones, 92% of them appearing once. Notes on the study in general: Non-shared clonotypes displayed generation probabilities falling below those of clonotypes present in all four donors.

A note on this clone: Antigen: not known.

This TCR was sampled from a man aged 18 to 30 in good health. Some clones in this sample may be carry-over from other donors' samples. The chain recombines TRBV5-1 with TRBJ1-4, with a possible D match to TRBD1 (6 bases). Material: naive CD4+ T cells from PBMCs. Stated subset: CD45RA+ positively selected. This CDR3 is CASSSNDREKLFF. The CDR3 DNA reads TGCGCCAGCAGCTCTAACGACAGGGAAAAACTGTTTTTT. Variable domain in full (rest from reference TRBV5-1 and TRBJ1-4): KAGVTQTPRYLIKTRGQQVTLSCSPISGHRSVSWYQQTPGQGLQFLFEYFSETQRNKGNFPGRFSGRQFSNSRSEMNVSTLELGDSALYLCASSSNDREKLFFGSGTQLSVL.